The clone carrying this T cell receptor (beta chain) was picked up a small number of times. These data originate in a study of T-cell memory formation after mild COVID-19. The 5'RACE method, run with constant-segment primers, produced TCR alpha and TCR beta cDNA libraries (carrying sample barcodes and UMIs). One entry per CDR3 protein results from TCRdb running MiXCR on the 5' RACE reads. Of about 340,000 distinct CDR3 sequences in the sample, roughly 13% were seen once. The source material was PBMCs or a T cell subset sorted from them (not recorded which). This sequence was found in a man younger than 35 who had mild COVID-19 (a few samples of this study predate the infection). Cell type and time point are not known.

The chain's CDR3 is CASTLERGTYGYTF. Written as DNA, the CDR3 is TGCGCCAGCACGCTCGAGCGAGGGACCTATGGCTACACCTTC. This sequence joins TRBV4-3 and TRBJ1-2; perhaps TRBD1 as D (5 bases). Germline V gene lookup returns CDR1 LGHNA and CDR2 YSLEER. The CDR3 extends over 14 amino acids. V lost 7 bases, J lost 4 bases, and 16 bases lay in between.